A single sample is the source of the 10 T cell receptor beta chains below, sequenced in a study of a mutant IDH1 vaccine in newly diagnosed glioma. The data were produced by immunoSEQ multiplex PCR, yet TCRdb's version contains in-frame clones alone and is incomplete. Found here are roughly 48,000 clones, more than 85% of them singletons; the top ten hold 2% to 2.5%. No antigen has been identified for these receptors. This sample's time point: week 11, during vaccination. Doses comprised 300 ug of mutant IDH1 20-mer peptide each, plus topical imiquimod. Sequenced material: PBMCs, taken from a glioma patient whose treatment included an IDH1 peptide vaccine. These receptors were collected from a man in his forties or fifties with glioma.

V and J are TRBV14 and TRBJ2-5, with D perhaps TRBD1 (6 bases). V was pared by 4 bases and J by 1 base, with 10 bases between. This CDR3 region has 14 residues. Germline loops: CDR1 SGHDN, CDR2 FVKESK. CDR3 nucleotides: TGTGCCAGCAGCCCAAGACAGGTCCAAGAGACCCAGTACTTC. Translated, it gives CASSPRQVQETQYF. The whole variable domain, filled in from reference TRBV14 and TRBJ2-5, reads EAGVTQFPSHSVIEKGQTVTLRCDPISGHDNLYWYRRVMGKEIKFLLHFVKESKQDESGMPNNRFLAERTGGTYSTLKVQPAELEDSGVYFCASSPRQVQETQYFGPGTRLLVL.

J is TRBJ2-7 and V is TRBV5-6, with D tentatively TRBD2 (5 bases). The germline CDR1 and CDR2 sequences are SGHDT and YYEEEE. Trimming left V 1 base short and J 3 bases short, with 11 bases between. There are 14 residues in the CDR3. CDR3 nucleotides: TGTGCCAGCAGCTTGATGTATAGCGACTACGAGCAGTACTTC. Translating it yields CASSLMYSDYEQYF.

V usage is TRBV9 and J usage is TRBJ2-7, with D perhaps TRBD2 (5 bases). Trimming pared 4 bases from V and 7 bases from J, leaving 24 bases between. The CDR3 length is 16 residues. Germline V lookup: CDR1 SGDLS, CDR2 YYNGEE. The CDR3 sequence is CASSPGPGSPTGEQYF. The CDR3 DNA is TGTGCCAGCAGCCCCGGACCGGGGTCTCCGACCGGGGAGCAGTACTTC. The full variable domain, with the rest looked up from reference TRBV9 and TRBJ2-7, is DSGVTQTPKHLITATGQRVTLRCSPRSGDLSVYWYQQSLDQGLQFLIQYYNGEERAKGNILERFSAQQFPDLHSELNLSSLELGDSALYFCASSPGPGSPTGEQYFGPGTRLTVT.

The rearrangement links TRBV19 to TRBJ1-2, with D unclear. In germline, CDR1 is LNHDA, CDR2 SQIVND (reference sequence). The CDR3 spans 11 residues. The V and J ends lost 10 bases and 6 bases respectively, with 12 bases between them. CDR3: CATERRNGYTF. The CDR3 DNA follows: TGTGCCACCGAACGCCGGAATGGCTACACCTTC.

The sample holds a few counts of this clone. The CDR3 is CASRRSSGSTGELFF. CDR3 DNA sequence: TGTGCCAGCAGACGTTCTAGCGGGAGTACCGGGGAGCTGTTTTTT. The V gene is TRBV6-6, the J gene TRBJ2-2, with TRBD2 matching over 10 bases. Germline CDR1 reads MNHNY; CDR2 reads SVGAGI (reference sequence). The CDR3 length is 15 residues. The V gene end was trimmed by 6 bases and the J gene end by 5 bases; junction bases not matched to a gene: 6.

This clone is medium-sized by share. The gene calls are TRBV7-9 and TRBJ2-7; D not resolved. In germline, CDR1 is SEHNR, CDR2 FQNEAQ (reference sequence). Trimming shortened V by 5 bases and J by 2 bases, and 7 bases separated the two germline ends. There are 12 residues in the CDR3. DNA for the CDR3: TGTGCCAGCAGCCTCAAACCCTACGAGCAGTACTTC. Residues: CASSLKPYEQYF. Full variable domain (outside the CDR3, taken from reference TRBV7-9 and TRBJ2-7): DTGVSQNPRHKITKRGQNVTFRCDPISEHNRLYWYRQTLGQGPEFLTYFQNEAQLEKSRLLSDRFSAERPKGSFSTLEIQRTEQGDSAMYLCASSLKPYEQYFGPGTRLTVT.

A single count supports this clone. The rearrangement joins TRBV27 to TRBJ1-1; D gene uncertain. Trimming removed 2 bases at V and 5 bases at J, with 18 bases between. Germline CDR1 MNHEY, CDR2 SMNVEV (reference sequence). The CDR3 extends over 16 amino acids. This CDR3 reads CASSLIGDVVTTEAFF. CDR3 DNA sequence: TGTGCCAGCAGTTTAATCGGTGACGTAGTAACAACTGAAGCTTTCTTT.

The rearrangement links TRBV27 to TRBJ1-1; 7 nucleotides match TRBD1. Germline CDR1 reads MNHEY; CDR2 reads SMNVEV (reference sequence). The CDR3 sequence is 15 residues long. Unmatched junction bases numbered 10, after V lost 5 bases and J lost 4 bases. The CDR3 here is CASSAYRGEGTEAFF. CDR3 nucleotides: TGTGCCAGCAGTGCTTACAGGGGAGAGGGCACTGAAGCTTTCTTT.

The chain carries TRBV2 and TRBJ1-2; D is ambiguous. The CDR3 has 14 amino acids. Germline V gives CDR1 SNHLY, CDR2 FYNNEI. The ends were cut back, 0 bases at V and 2 bases at J, with 7 bases in the middle. CDR3 DNA: TGTGCCAGCAGTGAAGCTCCCAGGAACTATGGCTACACCTTC. Encoded protein: CASSEAPRNYGYTF.

V usage is TRBV5-8 and J usage is TRBJ1-5; D not resolved. The ends were cut back, 1 base at V and 5 bases at J, with 13 bases in the middle. CDR3 length: 15 residues. CDR1 is SGHTS, CDR2 YDEGEE, per germline. Here the CDR3 reads CASSLNLQKYQPQHF. The CDR3 bases are TGTGCCAGCAGCTTGAACCTCCAGAAATATCAGCCCCAGCATTTT.